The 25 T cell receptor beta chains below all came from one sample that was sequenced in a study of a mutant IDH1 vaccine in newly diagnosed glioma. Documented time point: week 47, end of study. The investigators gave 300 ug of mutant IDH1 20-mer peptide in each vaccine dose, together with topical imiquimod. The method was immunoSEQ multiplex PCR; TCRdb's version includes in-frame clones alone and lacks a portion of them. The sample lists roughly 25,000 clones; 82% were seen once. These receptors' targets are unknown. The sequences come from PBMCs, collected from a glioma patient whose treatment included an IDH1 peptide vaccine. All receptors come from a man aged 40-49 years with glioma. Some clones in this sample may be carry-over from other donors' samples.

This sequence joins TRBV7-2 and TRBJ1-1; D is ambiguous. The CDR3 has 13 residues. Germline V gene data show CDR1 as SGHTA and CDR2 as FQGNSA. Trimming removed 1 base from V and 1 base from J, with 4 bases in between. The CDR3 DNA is TGTGCCAGCAGCTTAGTCAGGAACACTGAAGCTTTCTTT. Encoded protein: CASSLVRNTEAFF.

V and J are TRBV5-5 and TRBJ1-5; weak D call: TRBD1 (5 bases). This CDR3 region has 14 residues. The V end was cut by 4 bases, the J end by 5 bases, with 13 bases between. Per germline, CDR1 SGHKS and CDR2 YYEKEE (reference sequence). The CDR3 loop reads CASSVDTSDQPQHF. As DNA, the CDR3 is TGTGCCAGCAGCGTGGACACCTCGGATCAGCCCCAGCATTTT.

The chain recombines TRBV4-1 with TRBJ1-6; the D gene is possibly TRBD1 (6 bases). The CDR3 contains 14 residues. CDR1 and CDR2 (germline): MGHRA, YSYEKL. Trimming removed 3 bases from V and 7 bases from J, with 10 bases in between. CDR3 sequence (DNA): TGCGCCAGCAGCCATCCCACAGGGAATTCACCCCTCCACTTT. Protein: CASSHPTGNSPLHF.

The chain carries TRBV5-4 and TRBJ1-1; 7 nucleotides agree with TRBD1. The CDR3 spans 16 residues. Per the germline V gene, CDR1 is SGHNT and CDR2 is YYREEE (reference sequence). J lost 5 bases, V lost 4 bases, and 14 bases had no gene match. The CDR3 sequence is CASSPDRARFVTEAFF. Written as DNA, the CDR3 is TGTGCCAGCAGCCCCGACAGGGCCCGGTTCGTAACTGAAGCTTTCTTT. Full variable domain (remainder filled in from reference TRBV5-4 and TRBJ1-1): ETGVTQSPTHLIKTRGQQVTLRCSSQSGHNTVSWYQQALGQGPQFIFQYYREEENGRGNFPPRFSGLQFPNYSSELNVNALELDDSALYLCASSPDRARFVTEAFFGQGTRLTVV.

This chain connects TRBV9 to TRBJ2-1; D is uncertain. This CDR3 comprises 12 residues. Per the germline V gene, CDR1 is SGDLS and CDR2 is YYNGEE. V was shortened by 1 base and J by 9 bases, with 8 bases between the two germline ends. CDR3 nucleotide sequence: TGTGCCAGCAGCGTACACGGAACTGAGCAGTTCTTC. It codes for CASSVHGTEQFF.

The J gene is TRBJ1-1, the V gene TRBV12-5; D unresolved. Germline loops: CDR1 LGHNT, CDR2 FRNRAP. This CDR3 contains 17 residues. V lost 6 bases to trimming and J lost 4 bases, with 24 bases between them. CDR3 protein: CASGFSPGMDGVTEAFF. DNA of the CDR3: TGTGCTAGTGGCTTTTCCCCCGGAATGGACGGTGTCACTGAAGCTTTCTTT.

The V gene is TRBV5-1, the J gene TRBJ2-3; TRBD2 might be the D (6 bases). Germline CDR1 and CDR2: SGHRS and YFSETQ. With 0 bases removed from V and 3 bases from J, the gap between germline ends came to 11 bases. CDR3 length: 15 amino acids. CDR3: CASSLAGGLTDTQYF. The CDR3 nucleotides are TGCGCCAGCAGCTTGGCCGGAGGGTTGACAGATACGCAGTATTTT.

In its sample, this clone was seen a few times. The chain's CDR3 is CASSLRVGAVGGEAFF. As DNA, the CDR3 is TGTGCCAGCAGCTTACGGGTCGGGGCCGTGGGAGGTGAAGCTTTCTTT. The chain uses TRBV7-3 and TRBJ1-1, with a possible D match to TRBD1 (5 bases). Germline V CDR1 and CDR2: SGHTA, FQGTGA. CDR3 length equals 16 residues. V lost 2 bases and J 7 bases, leaving 20 bases between the germline ends.

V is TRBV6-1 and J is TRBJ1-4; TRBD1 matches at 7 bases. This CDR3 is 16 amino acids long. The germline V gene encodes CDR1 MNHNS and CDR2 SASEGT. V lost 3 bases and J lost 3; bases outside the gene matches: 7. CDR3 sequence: CASSDRQGGANEKLFF. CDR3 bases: TGTGCCAGCAGTGATCGACAGGGCGGAGCTAATGAAAAACTGTTTTTT.

The CDR3 DNA reads as TGTGCCAGCAGCCCTCCCGGGACAGGAGGCTCCTACGAGCAGTACTTC. Residues: CASSPPGTGGSYEQYF. The gene calls are TRBV4-2 and TRBJ2-7; TRBD1 agrees at 8 bases. V was pared by 4 bases and J by 0 bases, with 8 bases of the junction left unmatched. Germline V CDR1 and CDR2: LGHNA, YNFKEQ. The CDR3 consists of 16 residues.

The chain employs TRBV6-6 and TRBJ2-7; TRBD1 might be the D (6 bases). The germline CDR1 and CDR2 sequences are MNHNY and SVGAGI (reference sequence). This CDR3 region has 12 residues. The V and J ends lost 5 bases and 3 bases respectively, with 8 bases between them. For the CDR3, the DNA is TGTGCCAGCAGTAAGGACAGCTACGAGCAGTACTTC. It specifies CASSKDSYEQYF.

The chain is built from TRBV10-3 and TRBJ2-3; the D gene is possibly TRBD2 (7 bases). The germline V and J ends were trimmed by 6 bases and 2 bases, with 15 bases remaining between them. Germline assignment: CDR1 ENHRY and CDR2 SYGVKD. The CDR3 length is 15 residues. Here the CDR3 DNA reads TGTGCCATCAGGGGGGCGGGGGCGACCACAGATACGCAGTATTTT. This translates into CAIRGAGATTDTQYF.

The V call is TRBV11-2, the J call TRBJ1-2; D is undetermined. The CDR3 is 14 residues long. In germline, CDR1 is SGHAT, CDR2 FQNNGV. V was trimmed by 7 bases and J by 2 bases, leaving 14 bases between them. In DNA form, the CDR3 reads TGTGCCAGCACGGTTCTCTGGGTGAACTATGGCTACACCTTC. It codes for CASTVLWVNYGYTF.

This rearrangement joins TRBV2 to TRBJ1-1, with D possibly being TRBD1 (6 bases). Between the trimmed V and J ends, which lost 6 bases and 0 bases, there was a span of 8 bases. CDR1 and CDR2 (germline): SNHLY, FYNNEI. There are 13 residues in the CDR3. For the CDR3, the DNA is TGTGCCAGCAGGCGGACAGTGAACACTGAAGCTTTCTTT. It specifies CASRRTVNTEAFF. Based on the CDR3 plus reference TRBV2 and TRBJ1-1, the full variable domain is EPEVTQTPSHQVTQMGQEVILRCVPISNHLYFYWYRQILGQKVEFLVSFYNNEISEKSEIFDDQFSVERPDGSNFTLKIRSTKLEDSAMYFCASRRTVNTEAFFGQGTRLTVV.

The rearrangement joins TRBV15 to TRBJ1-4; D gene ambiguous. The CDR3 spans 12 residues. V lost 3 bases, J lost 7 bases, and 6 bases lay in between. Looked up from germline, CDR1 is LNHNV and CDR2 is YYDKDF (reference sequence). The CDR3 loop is CATSSMGEKLFF. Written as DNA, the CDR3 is TGTGCCACCAGCAGTATGGGTGAAAAACTGTTTTTT.

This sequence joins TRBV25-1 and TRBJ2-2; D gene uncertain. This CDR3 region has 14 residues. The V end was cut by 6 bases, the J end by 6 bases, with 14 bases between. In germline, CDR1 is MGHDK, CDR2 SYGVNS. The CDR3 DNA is TGTGCCAGCAGGACCACAGAAGGTCCCGGGGAGCTGTTTTTT. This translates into CASRTTEGPGELFF.

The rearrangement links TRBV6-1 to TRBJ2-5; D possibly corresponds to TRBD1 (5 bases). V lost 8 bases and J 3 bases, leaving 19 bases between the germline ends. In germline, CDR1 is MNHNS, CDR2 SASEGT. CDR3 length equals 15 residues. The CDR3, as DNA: TGTGCCAGCGAATTCACCTACCAGGGTAAAGAGACCCAGTACTTC. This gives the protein CASEFTYQGKETQYF.

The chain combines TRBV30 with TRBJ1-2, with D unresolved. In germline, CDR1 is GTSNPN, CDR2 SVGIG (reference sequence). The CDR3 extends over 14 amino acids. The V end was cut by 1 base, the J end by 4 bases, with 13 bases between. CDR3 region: CAWSGGPSGYGYTF. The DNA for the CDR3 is TGTGCCTGGAGTGGAGGGCCCAGCGGCTATGGCTACACCTTC.

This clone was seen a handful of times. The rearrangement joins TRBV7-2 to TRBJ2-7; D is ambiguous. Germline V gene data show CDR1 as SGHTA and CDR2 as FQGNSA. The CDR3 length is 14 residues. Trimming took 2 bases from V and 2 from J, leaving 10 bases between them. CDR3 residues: CASSLSISTYEQYF. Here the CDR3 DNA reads TGTGCCAGCAGCTTATCTATCTCAACCTACGAGCAGTACTTC.

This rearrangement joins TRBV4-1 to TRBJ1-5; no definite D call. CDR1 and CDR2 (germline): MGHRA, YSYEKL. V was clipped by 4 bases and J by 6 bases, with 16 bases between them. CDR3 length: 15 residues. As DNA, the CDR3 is TGCGCCAGCAGCCTCGGGGTGTCCGAAGGTCAGCCCCAGCATTTT. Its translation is CASSLGVSEGQPQHF.

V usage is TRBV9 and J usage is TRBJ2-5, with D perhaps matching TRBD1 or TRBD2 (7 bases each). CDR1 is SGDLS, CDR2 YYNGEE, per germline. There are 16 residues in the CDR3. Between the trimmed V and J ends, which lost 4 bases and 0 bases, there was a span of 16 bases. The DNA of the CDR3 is TGTGCCAGCAGCCCCCAGGGGGGGACGTACCAAGAGACCCAGTACTTC. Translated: CASSPQGGTYQETQYF.

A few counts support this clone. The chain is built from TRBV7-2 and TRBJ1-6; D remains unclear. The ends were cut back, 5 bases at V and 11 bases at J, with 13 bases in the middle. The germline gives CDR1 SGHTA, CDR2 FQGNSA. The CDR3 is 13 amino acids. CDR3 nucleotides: TGTGCCAGCAGCCCGGGCTGGCGGACACCCCTCCACTTT. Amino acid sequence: CASSPGWRTPLHF.

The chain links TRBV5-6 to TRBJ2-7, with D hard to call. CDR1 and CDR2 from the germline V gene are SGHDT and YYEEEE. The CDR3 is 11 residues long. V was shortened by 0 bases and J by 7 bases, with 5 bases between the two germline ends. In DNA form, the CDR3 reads TGTGCCAGCAGCTTGGCATCAGAGCAGTACTTC. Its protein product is CASSLASEQYF.

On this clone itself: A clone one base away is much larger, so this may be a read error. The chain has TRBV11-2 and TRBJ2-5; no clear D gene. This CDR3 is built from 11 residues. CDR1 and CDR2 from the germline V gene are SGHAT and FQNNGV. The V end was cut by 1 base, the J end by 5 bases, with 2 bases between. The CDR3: CASSLAETQYF. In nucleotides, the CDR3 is TGTGCCAGCAGCTTAGCGGAGACCCAGTACTTC. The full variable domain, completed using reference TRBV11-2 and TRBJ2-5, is EAGVAQSPRYKIIEKRQSVAFWCNPISGHATLYWYQQILGQGPKLLIQFQNNGVVDDSQLPKDRFSAERLKGVDSTLKIQPAKLEDSAVYLCASSLAETQYFGPGTRLLVL.

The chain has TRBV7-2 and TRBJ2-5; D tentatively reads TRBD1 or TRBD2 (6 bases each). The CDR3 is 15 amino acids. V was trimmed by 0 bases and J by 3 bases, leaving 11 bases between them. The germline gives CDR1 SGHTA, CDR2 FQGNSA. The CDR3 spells CASSLAGGEEETQYF. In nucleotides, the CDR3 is TGTGCCAGCAGCTTAGCGGGGGGCGAGGAAGAGACCCAGTACTTC.